The clone carrying this TCR beta chain was seen a handful of times. The sample belongs to a study of T-cell memory formation after mild COVID-19. This CDR3 region has 13 residues. The V and J ends lost 1 base and 1 base respectively, with 4 bases between them. CDR1 KGHSY and CDR2 FQNENV come from the germline V gene. Constant-segment primers were used for 5'RACE, and the resulting TCR alpha and TCR beta cDNA libraries carried sample barcodes and UMIs. TCRdb itself ran the 5' RACE reads through MiXCR, one entry per CDR3 protein. The table records approximately 100,000 distinct CDR3 sequences, 12% of them present only once.

What was sequenced was PBMCs or a T cell subset sorted from them (not recorded which). The chain recombines TRBV16 with TRBJ1-1; no reliable D call. This clonotype originated in an adult woman who had mild COVID-19 (a few samples of this study predate the infection). Cell type and time point are not known. The CDR3 coding sequence is TGTGCCAGCAGCCAATTCAAGAACACTGAAGCTTTCTTT. This gives the protein CASSQFKNTEAFF. Supplemented by reference TRBV16 and TRBJ1-1, the full variable domain reads GEEVAQTPKHLVRGEGQKAKLYCAPIKGHSYVFWYQQVLKNEFKFLISFQNENVFDETGMPKERFSAKCLPNSPCSLEIQATKLEDSAVYFCASSQFKNTEAFFGQGTRLTVV.